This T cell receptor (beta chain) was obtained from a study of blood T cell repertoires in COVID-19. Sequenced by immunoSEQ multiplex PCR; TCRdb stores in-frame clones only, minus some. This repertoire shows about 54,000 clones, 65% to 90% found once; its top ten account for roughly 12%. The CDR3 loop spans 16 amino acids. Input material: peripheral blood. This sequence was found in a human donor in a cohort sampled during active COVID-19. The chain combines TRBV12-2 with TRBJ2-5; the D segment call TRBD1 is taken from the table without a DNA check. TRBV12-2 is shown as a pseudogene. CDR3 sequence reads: CASRLPQGAYQETQYF. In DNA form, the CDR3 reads TGTGCAAGTCGCTTACCACAGGGGGCATACCAAGAGACCCAGTACTTC.